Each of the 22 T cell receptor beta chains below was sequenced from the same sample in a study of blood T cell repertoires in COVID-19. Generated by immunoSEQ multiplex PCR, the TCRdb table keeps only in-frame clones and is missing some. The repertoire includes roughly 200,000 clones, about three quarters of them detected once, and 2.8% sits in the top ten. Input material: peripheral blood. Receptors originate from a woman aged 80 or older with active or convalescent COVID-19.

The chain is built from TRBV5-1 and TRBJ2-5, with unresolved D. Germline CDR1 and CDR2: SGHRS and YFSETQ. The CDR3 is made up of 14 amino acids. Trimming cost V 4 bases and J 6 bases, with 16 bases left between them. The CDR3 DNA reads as TGCGCCAGCAGCCAACCCGCTGGGCCGAAGACCCAGTACTTC. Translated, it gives CASSQPAGPKTQYF.

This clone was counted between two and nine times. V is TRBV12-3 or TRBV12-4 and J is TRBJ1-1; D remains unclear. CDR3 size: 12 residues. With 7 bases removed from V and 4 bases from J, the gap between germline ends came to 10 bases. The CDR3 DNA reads TGTGCCAGCAAGGAGGATTTCACTGAAGCTTTCTTT. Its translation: CASKEDFTEAFF.

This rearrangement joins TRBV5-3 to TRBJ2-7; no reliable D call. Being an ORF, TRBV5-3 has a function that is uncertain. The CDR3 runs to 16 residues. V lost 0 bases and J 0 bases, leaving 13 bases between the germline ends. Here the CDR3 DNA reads TGTGCCAGAAGCTTGGCACCCGTGATAGCCTCCTACGAGCAGTACTTC. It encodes CARSLAPVIASYEQYF.

The CDR3 protein is CASSYPRLGPTDTQYF. The CDR3 DNA sequence: TGTGCCAGCAGTTACCCCAGACTAGGGCCGACAGATACGCAGTATTTT. The V call is TRBV6-6, the J call TRBJ2-3, with D possibly matching TRBD2 (6 bases). The CDR3 covers 16 residues. Germline assignment: CDR1 MNHNY and CDR2 SVGAGI (reference sequence). V was pared by 2 bases and J by 3 bases, with 15 bases between.

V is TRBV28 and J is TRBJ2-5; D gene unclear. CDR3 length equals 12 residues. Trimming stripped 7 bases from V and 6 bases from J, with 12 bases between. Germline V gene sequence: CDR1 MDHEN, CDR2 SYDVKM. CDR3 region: CASTRSPKTQYF. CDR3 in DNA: TGTGCCAGCACCCGTAGCCCGAAGACCCAGTACTTC.

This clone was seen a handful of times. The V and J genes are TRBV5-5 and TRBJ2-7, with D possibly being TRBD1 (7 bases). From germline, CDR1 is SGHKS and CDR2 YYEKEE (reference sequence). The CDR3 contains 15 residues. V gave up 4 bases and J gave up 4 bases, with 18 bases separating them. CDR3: CASSLEGTAIYEQYF. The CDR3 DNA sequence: TGTGCCAGCAGCCTGGAGGGGACAGCGATATACGAGCAGTACTTC.

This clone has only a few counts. CDR3 DNA sequence: TGCGCCAGCAGCCAAGATAAACAGGCTGGGACTTATGGCTACACCTTC. It specifies CASSQDKQAGTYGYTF. The gene calls are TRBV4-1 and TRBJ1-2; TRBD1 is a possible D gene (5 bases). The CDR3 runs 16 residues. Germline V gives CDR1 MGHRA, CDR2 YSYEKL. Trimming left V 0 bases short and J 5 bases short, with 16 bases between.

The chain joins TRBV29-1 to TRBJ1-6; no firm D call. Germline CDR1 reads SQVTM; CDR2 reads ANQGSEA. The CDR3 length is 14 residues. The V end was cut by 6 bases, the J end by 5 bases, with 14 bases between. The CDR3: CSVALGRDNSPLHF. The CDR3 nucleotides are TGCAGCGTGGCACTAGGACGGGATAATTCACCCCTCCACTTT.

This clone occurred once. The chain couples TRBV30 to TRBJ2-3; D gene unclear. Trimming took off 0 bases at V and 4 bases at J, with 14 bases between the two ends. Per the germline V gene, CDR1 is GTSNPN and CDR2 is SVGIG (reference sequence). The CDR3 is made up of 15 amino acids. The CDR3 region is CAWSVSGFFPDTQYF. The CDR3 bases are TGTGCCTGGAGTGTATCGGGTTTCTTCCCAGATACGCAGTATTTT.

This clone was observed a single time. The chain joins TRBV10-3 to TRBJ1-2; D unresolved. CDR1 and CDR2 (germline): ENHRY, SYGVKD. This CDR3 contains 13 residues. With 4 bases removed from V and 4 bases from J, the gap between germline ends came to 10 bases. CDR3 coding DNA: TGTGCCATCAGTGCGGGTCTTTTCTATGGCTACACCTTC. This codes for CAISAGLFYGYTF.

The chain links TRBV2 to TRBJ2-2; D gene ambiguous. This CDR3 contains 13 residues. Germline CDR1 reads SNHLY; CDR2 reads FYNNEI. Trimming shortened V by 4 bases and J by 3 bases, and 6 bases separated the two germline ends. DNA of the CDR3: TGTGCCAGCAGTGTAGAGGACACCGGGGAGCTGTTTTTT. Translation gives CASSVEDTGELFF.

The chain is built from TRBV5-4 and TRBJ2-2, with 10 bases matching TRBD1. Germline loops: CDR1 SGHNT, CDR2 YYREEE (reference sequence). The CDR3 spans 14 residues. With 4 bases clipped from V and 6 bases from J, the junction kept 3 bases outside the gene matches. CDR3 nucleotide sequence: TGTGCCAGCAGCAGGACAGGGGGATCCGGGGAGCTGTTTTTT. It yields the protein CASSRTGGSGELFF.

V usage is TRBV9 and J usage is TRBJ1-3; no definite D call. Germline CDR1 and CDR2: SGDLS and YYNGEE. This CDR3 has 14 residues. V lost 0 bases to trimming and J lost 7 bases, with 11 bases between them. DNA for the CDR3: TGTGCCAGCAGCGTAGGTCTGGGCATCAACACCATATATTTT. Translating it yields CASSVGLGINTIYF.

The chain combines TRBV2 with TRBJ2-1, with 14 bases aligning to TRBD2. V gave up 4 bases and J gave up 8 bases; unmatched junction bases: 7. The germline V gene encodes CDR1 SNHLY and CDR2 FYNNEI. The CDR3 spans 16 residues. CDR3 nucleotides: TGTGCCAGCAGTGGAAGACTAGCGGGGGGGTCCGATGAGCAGTTCTTC. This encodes CASSGRLAGGSDEQFF.

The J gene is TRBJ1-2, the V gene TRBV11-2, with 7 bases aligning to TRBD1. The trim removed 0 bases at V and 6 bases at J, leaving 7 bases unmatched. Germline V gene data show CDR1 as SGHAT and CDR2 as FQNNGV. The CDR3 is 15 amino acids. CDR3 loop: CASSLDRTGPHGYTF. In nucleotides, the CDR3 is TGTGCCAGCAGCTTAGATAGGACAGGACCCCATGGCTACACCTTC.

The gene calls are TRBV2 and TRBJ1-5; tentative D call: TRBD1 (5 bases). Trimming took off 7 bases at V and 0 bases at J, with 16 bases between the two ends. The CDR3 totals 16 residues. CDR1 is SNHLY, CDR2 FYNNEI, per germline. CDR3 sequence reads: CASTVGGRDSNQPQHF. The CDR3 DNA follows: TGTGCCAGCACCGTCGGGGGTAGGGATAGCAATCAGCCCCAGCATTTT.

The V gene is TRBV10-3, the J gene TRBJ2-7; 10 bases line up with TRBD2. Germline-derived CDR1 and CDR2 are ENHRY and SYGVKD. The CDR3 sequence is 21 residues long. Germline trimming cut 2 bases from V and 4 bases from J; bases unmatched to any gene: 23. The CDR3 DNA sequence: TGTGCCATCAGTGAGACTCATAAACTAGCGGGGCCGCCCGCCGACGGGTACGAGCAGTACTTC. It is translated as CAISETHKLAGPPADGYEQYF.

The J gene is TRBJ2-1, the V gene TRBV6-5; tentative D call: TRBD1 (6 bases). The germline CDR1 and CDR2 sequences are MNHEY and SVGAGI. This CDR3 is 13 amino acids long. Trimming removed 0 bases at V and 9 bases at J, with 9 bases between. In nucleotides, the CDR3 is TGTGCCAGCAGTTACTCGCAGGGGTCTGAGCAGTTCTTC. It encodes CASSYSQGSEQFF.

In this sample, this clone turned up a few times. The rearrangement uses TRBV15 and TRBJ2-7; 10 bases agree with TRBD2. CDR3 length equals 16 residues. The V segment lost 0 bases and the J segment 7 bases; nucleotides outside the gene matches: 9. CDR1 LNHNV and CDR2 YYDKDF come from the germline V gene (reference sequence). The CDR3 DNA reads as TGTGCCACCAGCAGAGATGGGGCTAGCGGGGGTGGGGAGCAGTACTTC. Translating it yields CATSRDGASGGGEQYF.

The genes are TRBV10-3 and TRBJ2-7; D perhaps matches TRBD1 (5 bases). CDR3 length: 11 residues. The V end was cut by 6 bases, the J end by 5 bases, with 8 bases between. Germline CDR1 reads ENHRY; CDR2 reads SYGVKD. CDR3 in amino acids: CAIRQGDEQYF. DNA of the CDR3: TGTGCCATCAGGCAGGGTGACGAGCAGTACTTC.

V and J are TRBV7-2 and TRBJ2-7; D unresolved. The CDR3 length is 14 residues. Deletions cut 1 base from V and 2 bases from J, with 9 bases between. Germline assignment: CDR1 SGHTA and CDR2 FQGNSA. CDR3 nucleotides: TGTGCCAGCAGCTTAGTAGCCCTTACCTACGAGCAGTACTTC. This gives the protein CASSLVALTYEQYF.

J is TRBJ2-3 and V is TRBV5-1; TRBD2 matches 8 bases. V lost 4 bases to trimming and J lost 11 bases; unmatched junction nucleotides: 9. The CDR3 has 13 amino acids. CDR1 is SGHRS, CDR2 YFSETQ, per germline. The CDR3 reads CASSLTGGKVQYF. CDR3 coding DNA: TGCGCCAGCAGCCTGACGGGGGGGAAGGTGCAGTATTTT.